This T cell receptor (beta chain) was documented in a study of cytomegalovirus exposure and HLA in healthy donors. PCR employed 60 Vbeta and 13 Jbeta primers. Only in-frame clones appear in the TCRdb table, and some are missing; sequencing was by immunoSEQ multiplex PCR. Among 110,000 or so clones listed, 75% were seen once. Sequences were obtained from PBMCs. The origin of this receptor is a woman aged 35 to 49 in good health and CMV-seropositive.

CDR3 DNA: TGTGCCAGCAGCTGGCGGGCTCTTGAGGGCAATGAGCAGTTCTTC. It is translated as CASSWRALEGNEQFF. The chain couples TRBV7-9 to TRBJ2-1; D possibly corresponds to TRBD2 (5 bases). V was clipped by 4 bases and J by 6 bases, with 16 bases between them. The germline gives CDR1 SEHNR, CDR2 FQNEAQ (reference sequence). The CDR3 has 15 residues. Full variable domain (rest looked up from reference TRBV7-9 and TRBJ2-1): DTGVSQNPRHKITKRGQNVTFRCDPISEHNRLYWYRQTLGQGPEFLTYFQNEAQLEKSRLLSDRFSAERPKGSFSTLEIQRTEQGDSAMYLCASSWRALEGNEQFFGPGTRLTVL.